This TCR beta chain was identified in a study of radiotherapy plus CTLA-4 blockade in lung cancer. General study results and limits: After treatment with radiotherapy plus ipilimumab, TCR clones that came from the tumor expanded in blood.

Germline-derived CDR1 and CDR2 are SGHRS and YFSETQ. The CDR3 is 16 amino acids. The V and J ends lost 1 base and 7 bases respectively, with 15 bases between them. Focal radiation with ipilimumab CTLA-4 blockade was given to patients with chemo-refractory metastatic non-small-cell lung cancer. About this clone: Its antigen is not known.

Generated by immunoSEQ multiplex PCR, the TCRdb table keeps only in-frame clones and is missing some. The repertoire consists of tens of thousands of clones, with around 79% occurring once and the leading ten covering approximately 9%. The chain is built from TRBV5-1 and TRBJ1-6, with a possible D match to TRBD1 (5 bases). This material consisted of peripheral blood, taken from a patient treated with radiotherapy plus ipilimumab. The origin of this receptor is a human donor with non-small cell lung cancer who had a complete response to radiotherapy plus ipilimumab. DNA for the CDR3: TGCGCCAGCAGCTTGAACTGGGGGGATCGCAATTCACCCCTCCACTTT. Translated, it gives CASSLNWGDRNSPLHF.